This T cell receptor beta chain came from a study of blood T cell repertoires in COVID-19. Study background: PBMCs, B-cell-depleted T cells, or T cells provided the cDNA or gDNA that made up the material.

The CDR3 runs 17 residues. Germline lookup yields CDR1 LNHNV and CDR2 YYDKDF (reference sequence). Deletions cut 0 bases from V and 7 bases from J, with 21 bases between. Per the authors' pipeline: Estimation of nucleated cell counts was performed using reference gene primer amplification. The data were produced by immunoSEQ multiplex PCR, yet TCRdb's version contains in-frame clones alone and is incomplete. That table supplies the V and J calls and clone size; D and trimming were determined from the DNA. The sample records some 250,000 clones, about four fifths being singletons. The V and J genes are TRBV15 and TRBJ1-1; D unclear. The sample was peripheral blood. The TCR comes from a woman of 80 years or more with acute or convalescent COVID-19. CDR3 in DNA: TGTGCCACCAGCAGAGATTACGAGTTCGGAGGGTTAGGTGAAGCTTTCTTT. Amino acids: CATSRDYEFGGLGEAFF.